This T cell receptor beta chain was identified in a study of technical replicates of blood from several donors. V dropped 5 bases and J dropped 4; count of bases not matched to a gene: 8. The CDR3 loop spans 15 amino acids. Germline-derived CDR1 and CDR2 are MGHRA and YSYEKL. Libraries were prepared by immunoSEQ multiplex PCR; TCRdb keeps only in-frame clonotypes and omits some of them. There are approximately 75,000 clones in the sample; over 85% occur only once, and 0.4% to 0.45% lies in the top ten. The chain is built from TRBV4-1 and TRBJ2-7, with 10 nucleotides matching TRBD1. What was sequenced was T cells isolated from PBMCs. This clonotype originated in a human donor in good health. DNA for the CDR3: TGCGCCAGCAGCTACCCGGGACAGGGGAATTACGAGCAGTACTTC. Protein product: CASSYPGQGNYEQYF.